The 26 T cell receptor beta chains below all came from one sample that was sequenced in a study of T cell repertoires in cytomegalovirus infection. TCRdb reprocessed the reads via MiXCR and lists one record per CDR3 protein. Of fewer than 250,000 distinct CDR3 sequences listed, approximately 13% are singletons. The sequencing sample was made of PBMCs. These TCRs come from a human donor in good health (CMV status not recorded). Some clones in this sample may be carry-over from other donors' samples.

This clonotype was recorded many times. The V gene is TRBV7-6, the J gene TRBJ2-1; maybe TRBD1 (5 bases). V lost 0 bases and J lost 6, with 6 bases in between. The CDR3 consists of 13 residues. From germline, CDR1 is SGHVS and CDR2 FNYEAQ. The CDR3 sequence is CASSLAGANEQFF. CDR3 DNA: TGTGCCAGCAGCTTAGCAGGGGCCAATGAGCAGTTCTTC.

At least ten counts were recorded for this clonotype. The chain uses TRBV7-2 and TRBJ1-5, with D unclear. The CDR3 length is 14 residues. V was clipped by 0 bases and J by 6 bases, with 9 bases between them. The germline gives CDR1 SGHTA, CDR2 FQGNSA. For the CDR3, the DNA is TGTGCCAGCAGCTTAGCCGGAAGTCGTCAGCCCCAGCATTTT. It specifies CASSLAGSRQPQHF.

The sample holds many counts of this clonotype. This chain connects TRBV15 to TRBJ2-1, with D perhaps matching TRBD2 (5 bases). The V end was cut by 0 bases, the J end by 7 bases, with 10 bases between. Germline CDR1 LNHNV, CDR2 YYDKDF (reference sequence). The CDR3 sequence is 14 residues long. CDR3 loop: CATSRDFGGNEQFF. DNA of the CDR3: TGTGCCACCAGCAGAGATTTTGGCGGGAATGAGCAGTTCTTC.

This clonotype showed up many times. The chain has TRBV6-1 and TRBJ1-4, with TRBD1 identical over 7 bases. V lost 4 bases to trimming and J lost 7 bases; unmatched junction nucleotides: 9. Germline lookup yields CDR1 MNHNS and CDR2 SASEGT. CDR3 size: 15 residues. The CDR3 loop is CASSGTQGRGEKLFF. In nucleotides, the CDR3 is TGTGCCAGCAGTGGTACACAGGGGAGGGGTGAAAAACTGTTTTTT.

This clonotype was counted between two and nine times. CDR3 protein: CASSDDRVRGYTF. CDR3 DNA sequence: TGTGCCAGCAGTGATGACAGGGTGAGGGGCTACACCTTC. The rearrangement links TRBV12-3 or TRBV12-4 to TRBJ1-2; TRBD1 matches 7 bases. Unmatched junction bases numbered 8, after V lost 5 bases and J lost 8 bases. The CDR3 is 13 amino acids.

On this clonotype: A much bigger clone sits one base away, suggesting this may be a read error. This CDR3 fails to terminate in the conserved phenylalanine or tryptophan, so it likely reflects a read error. The J gene is TRBJ2-7, the V gene TRBV29-1; D may be TRBD1 or TRBD2 (5 bases each). The V end lost 6 bases, the J end lost 2 bases, and 14 bases lay between the germline ends. Germline V CDR1 and CDR2: SQVTM, ANQGSEA. The CDR3 totals 13 residues. The CDR3 spells CSVGTYPPYEQYL. CDR3 bases: TGCAGCGTGGGGACGTACCCTCCCTACGAGCAGTACTTA.

This clonotype was seen only a few times. This chain uses TRBV20-1 with TRBJ2-7; 11 positions match TRBD2. The CDR3 covers 14 residues. Germline CDR1 and CDR2: DFQATT and SNEGSKA (reference sequence). V lost 6 bases and J lost 4; bases outside the gene matches: 8. The CDR3, as DNA: TGCAGTGCCGTAGGGGGGACTAGCGGTTACGAGCAGTACTTC. Protein product: CSAVGGTSGYEQYF.

This chain uses TRBV5-4 with TRBJ1-6, with D hard to call. The CDR3 is 15 amino acids. Trimming left V 0 bases short and J 0 bases short, with 4 bases between. Germline V gene data show CDR1 as SGHNT and CDR2 as YYREEE (reference sequence). CDR3 residues: CASSLVGSYNSPLHF. The CDR3 DNA reads as TGTGCCAGCAGCTTGGTGGGCTCCTATAATTCACCCCTCCACTTT. Full variable domain (remainder filled in from reference TRBV5-4 and TRBJ1-6): ETGVTQSPTHLIKTRGQQVTLRCSSQSGHNTVSWYQQALGQGPQFIFQYYREEENGRGNFPPRFSGLQFPNYSSELNVNALELDDSALYLCASSLVGSYNSPLHFGNGTRLTVT.

V gene TRBV28 combines with J gene TRBJ2-2; 11 bases align to TRBD2. The CDR3 contains 17 residues. Germline V gene data show CDR1 as MDHEN and CDR2 as SYDVKM. V dropped 2 bases and J dropped 4; count of bases not matched to a gene: 6. CDR3 bases: TGTGCCAGCAGTTTACTAGCGGGAGGAAGAGGCACCGGGGAGCTGTTTTTT. Amino acids: CASSLLAGGRGTGELFF. The full variable domain, its missing parts supplied by reference TRBV28 and TRBJ2-2, is DVKVTQSSRYLVKRTGEKVFLECVQDMDHENMFWYRQDPGLGLRLIYFSYDVKMKEKGDIPEGYSVSREKKERFSLILESASTNQTSMYLCASSLLAGGRGTGELFFGEGSRLTVL.

In this sample, this clonotype turned up many times. The chain employs TRBV7-2 and TRBJ2-5; TRBD1 matches 7 bases. V was pared by 6 bases and J by 7 bases, with 14 bases of the junction left unmatched. Germline CDR1 SGHTA, CDR2 FQGNSA. The CDR3 runs 15 residues. The CDR3 DNA sequence: TGTGCCAGCAGTCCTCCCGGGACAGCACGTGCGACCCAGTACTTC. Protein product: CASSPPGTARATQYF.

This clonotype came up many times. This chain connects TRBV12-3 or TRBV12-4 to TRBJ2-7; D gene ambiguous. V lost 2 bases to trimming and J lost 4 bases, with 9 bases between them. The CDR3 extends over 13 amino acids. CDR3 sequence: CASSLRGQYEQYF. The CDR3 nucleotides read TGTGCCAGCAGTTTACGAGGTCAATACGAGCAGTACTTC.

The chain carries TRBV6-2 or TRBV6-3 and TRBJ2-3; no firm D call. Trimming shortened V by 2 bases and J by 5 bases, and 8 bases separated the two germline ends. CDR3 size: 13 residues. Germline values: CDR1 MNHEY, CDR2 SVGEGT. Here the CDR3 reads CASSYGDRDTQYF. The DNA of the CDR3 is TGTGCCAGCAGTTACGGAGACCGAGATACGCAGTATTTT.

This clonotype has a handful of counts. The gene calls are TRBV5-1 and TRBJ2-2, with TRBD2 identical over 8 bases. This CDR3 is built from 16 residues. The junction had 8 bases not matched to a gene; V was cut back by 2 bases and J by 5 bases. Germline loops: CDR1 SGHRS, CDR2 YFSETQ. CDR3 region: CASSLSGRAGTGELFF. CDR3 coding DNA: TGCGCCAGCAGCTTATCCGGGAGGGCCGGAACCGGGGAGCTGTTTTTT.

This clonotype has ten or more counts. V gene TRBV4-2 combines with J gene TRBJ2-1; D call uncertain. Germline V gene data show CDR1 as LGHNA and CDR2 as YNFKEQ. The CDR3 totals 15 residues. Deletions cut 4 bases from V and 0 bases from J, with 10 bases between. DNA for the CDR3: TGTGCCAGCAGCCCAGAGTTTAGCTCCTACAATGAGCAGTTCTTC. It codes for CASSPEFSSYNEQFF.

This clonotype was found a few times. The chain has TRBV6-5 and TRBJ2-4; tentative D call: TRBD1 (5 bases). CDR1 and CDR2 from the germline V gene are MNHEY and SVGAGI. Trimming took 0 bases from V and 5 from J, leaving 17 bases between them. The CDR3 runs 17 residues. CDR3 amino acids: CASSYSTTGHMQNIQYF. CDR3 coding DNA: TGTGCCAGCAGTTACTCGACGACCGGACATATGCAAAACATTCAGTACTTC.

This clonotype was seen repeatedly, ten times or more. The chain has TRBV6-1 and TRBJ1-6; D ambiguous. CDR3 length: 15 amino acids. In germline, CDR1 is MNHNS, CDR2 SASEGT. The ends were cut back, 4 bases at V and 7 bases at J, with 14 bases in the middle. CDR3 protein: CASSGADQANSPLHF. The CDR3 region has the DNA TGTGCCAGCAGTGGGGCGGACCAGGCGAATTCACCCCTCCACTTT.

This clonotype has a count of ten or more. The V gene is TRBV7-9, the J gene TRBJ2-7; TRBD1 might be the D (5 bases). The length of the CDR3 is 14 residues. In germline, CDR1 is SEHNR, CDR2 FQNEAQ (reference sequence). V lost 2 bases to trimming and J lost 2 bases, with 10 bases between them. CDR3 in amino acids: CASSLSARAYEQYF. The CDR3 DNA sequence: TGTGCCAGCAGCTTATCGGCCAGGGCCTACGAGCAGTACTTC.

This chain connects TRBV28 to TRBJ2-3; a possible D gene is TRBD2 (6 bases). Germline V gene lookup returns CDR1 MDHEN and CDR2 SYDVKM. CDR3 length equals 12 residues. The V end was cut by 5 bases, the J end by 6 bases, with 9 bases between. CDR3 sequence: CASSGGYDTQYF. Here the CDR3 DNA reads TGTGCCAGCAGTGGGGGGTATGATACGCAGTATTTT.

This clonotype has ten or more counts. This rearrangement joins TRBV28 to TRBJ2-7; no definite D call. The CDR3 has 13 amino acids. Between the trimmed V and J ends, which lost 7 bases and 2 bases, there was a span of 12 bases. Germline V lookup: CDR1 MDHEN, CDR2 SYDVKM. The CDR3 DNA reads as TGTGCCAGCACCACGCCGGCCCCCTACGAGCAGTACTTC. Encoded protein: CASTTPAPYEQYF.

This clonotype was recorded many times. The gene calls are TRBV19 and TRBJ2-7; no clear D. CDR3 length equals 11 residues. The germline V gene encodes CDR1 LNHDA and CDR2 SQIVND (reference sequence). The V end lost 2 bases, the J end lost 5 bases, and 4 bases lay between the germline ends. The CDR3 DNA is TGTGCCAGTAGTATAAGGAACGAGCAGTACTTC. Its translation is CASSIRNEQYF.

Many counts were recorded for this clonotype. The J gene is TRBJ2-5, the V gene TRBV7-2, with 7 bases aligning to TRBD2. V was pared by 0 bases and J by 5 bases, with 9 bases of the junction left unmatched. This CDR3 contains 16 residues. The germline V gene has CDR1 SGHTA and CDR2 FQGNSA. The CDR3 DNA reads TGTGCCAGCAGCTTAGCGGGAGGGCGTTCTGCGGAGACCCAGTACTTC. Residues: CASSLAGGRSAETQYF.

This clonotype showed up just a few times. V is TRBV20-1 and J is TRBJ2-7; no firm D call. Germline V lookup: CDR1 DFQATT, CDR2 SNEGSKA (reference sequence). V lost 5 bases to trimming and J lost 3 bases, with 8 bases between them. The CDR3 runs 11 residues. CDR3 DNA sequence: TGCAGTGCTCCTGACGGCTACGAGCAGTACTTC. Its translation: CSAPDGYEQYF.

This clonotype was detected many times. The chain recombines TRBV7-2 with TRBJ2-1; maybe TRBD2 (6 bases). The V end was cut by 1 base, the J end by 10 bases, with 17 bases between. The length of the CDR3 is 15 residues. In germline, CDR1 is SGHTA, CDR2 FQGNSA. The CDR3 here is CASSLGVAAPGEQFF. The CDR3 DNA reads as TGTGCCAGCAGCTTAGGAGTAGCGGCTCCGGGGGAGCAGTTCTTC.

This clonotype was detected many times. The chain links TRBV7-2 to TRBJ1-2; possible D gene TRBD1, 5 bases. With 4 bases removed from V and 11 bases from J, the gap between germline ends came to 14 bases. The germline V gene encodes CDR1 SGHTA and CDR2 FQGNSA. The CDR3 has 12 amino acids. CDR3 nucleotides: TGTGCCAGCAGCTCCCCCTTCGGGGGGTACACCTTC. Amino acids: CASSSPFGGYTF.

This clonotype has at least ten counts. The CDR3 nucleotides are TGTGCCAGCGGAGGAGAGACAGGGTTCACCGGGGAGCTGTTTTTT. Protein: CASGGETGFTGELFF. This chain uses TRBV6-2 or TRBV6-3 with TRBJ2-2, with 7 bases aligning to TRBD1. V shed 8 bases and J 4 bases; nucleotides not matched to a gene: 10. The CDR3 sequence is 15 residues long. CDR1 and CDR2 from the germline V gene are MNHEY and SVGEGT.

This clonotype was observed a handful of times. This chain links TRBV20-1 with TRBJ1-2, with a tentative D call TRBD1 (6 bases). Trimming shortened V by 5 bases and J by 6 bases, and 25 bases separated the two germline ends. The CDR3 covers 16 residues. From germline, CDR1 is DFQATT and CDR2 SNEGSKA (reference sequence). DNA of the CDR3: TGCAGTGCTTCCTCTTCATTCGGGGGCGCAGGGGATGGCTACACCTTC. Encoded protein: CSASSSFGGAGDGYTF.